What follows are 5 T cell receptor beta chains derived from one specimen sequenced in a study of PD-1 blockade in mismatch repair-deficient tumors. Data came from immunoSEQ multiplex PCR; TCRdb stores just in-frame clones and leaves some out. The sample lists about 110,000 clones, more than 60% occurring once. Here the sequenced sample was peripheral blood, taken more than 58 weeks after starting pembrolizumab. These receptor sequences come from an adult with mismatch repair-deficient cancer.

This sequence joins TRBV19 and TRBJ1-5; TRBD1 agrees at 11 bases. After removal of 9 bases from V and 6 bases from J, the junction contained 7 bases not matched to a gene. From germline, CDR1 is LNHDA and CDR2 SQIVND (reference sequence). The CDR3 contains 14 residues. Here the CDR3 DNA reads TGTGCCAGCGGGGGGACAGGGGGGAGTCAGCCCCAGCATTTT. Its translation is CASGGTGGSQPQHF.

The rearrangement uses TRBV18 and TRBJ2-7, with TRBD2 matching over 11 bases. With V trimmed by 4 bases and J by 3 bases, 8 bases remained unmatched. The germline V gene encodes CDR1 KGHSH and CDR2 LQKENI. The CDR3 is 16 amino acids. Here the CDR3 reads CASSLPTSGRIYEQYF. In nucleotides, the CDR3 is TGTGCCAGCTCACTCCCAACTAGCGGGAGAATCTACGAGCAGTACTTC.

This clone occurred once. This chain uses TRBV27 with TRBJ2-7; 9 bases agree with TRBD1. The V gene's germline CDR1 is MNHEY and CDR2 SMNVEV (reference sequence). This CDR3 has 17 amino acids. Trimming took 3 bases from V and 4 from J; bases not matched to a gene: 13. The CDR3 loop is CASSFAQTGGRGYEQYF. CDR3 nucleotide sequence: TGTGCCAGCAGTTTCGCCCAAACAGGGGGCCGCGGTTACGAGCAGTACTTC.

This clone has only a few counts. The genes are TRBV12-5 and TRBJ1-2, with 11 bases lining up with TRBD1. Looked up from germline, CDR1 is LGHNT and CDR2 is FRNRAP. Trimming removed 5 bases from V and 1 base from J; junction bases left unmatched: 9. There are 17 residues in the CDR3. The CDR3 reads CASGRRDRGDFNYGYTF. The DNA for the CDR3 is TGTGCTAGTGGTCGGAGGGACAGGGGGGACTTTAACTATGGCTACACCTTC.

The chain carries TRBV10-2 and TRBJ2-1; 10 bases are shared with TRBD2. CDR1 WSHSY and CDR2 SAAADI come from the germline V gene. After removal of 2 bases from V and 8 bases from J, the junction contained 6 bases not matched to a gene. The CDR3 has 15 amino acids. The CDR3 sequence is CASSEGAGGRDEQFF. In DNA, the CDR3 is TGCGCCAGCAGTGAGGGAGCGGGAGGGAGGGATGAGCAGTTCTTC.